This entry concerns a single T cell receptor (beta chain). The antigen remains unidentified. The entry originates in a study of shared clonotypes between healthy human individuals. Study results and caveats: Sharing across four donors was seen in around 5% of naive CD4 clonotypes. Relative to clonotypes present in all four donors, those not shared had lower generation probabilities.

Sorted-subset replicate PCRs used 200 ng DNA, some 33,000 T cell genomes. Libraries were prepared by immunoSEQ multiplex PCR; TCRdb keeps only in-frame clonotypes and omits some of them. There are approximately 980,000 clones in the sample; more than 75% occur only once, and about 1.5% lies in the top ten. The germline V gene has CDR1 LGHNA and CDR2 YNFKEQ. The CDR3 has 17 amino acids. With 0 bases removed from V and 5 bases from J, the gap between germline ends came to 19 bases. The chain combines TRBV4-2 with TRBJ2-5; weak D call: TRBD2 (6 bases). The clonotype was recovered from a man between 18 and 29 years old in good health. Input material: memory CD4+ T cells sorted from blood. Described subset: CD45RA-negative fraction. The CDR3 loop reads CASSQDFWASEGETQYF. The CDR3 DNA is TGTGCCAGCAGCCAAGATTTTTGGGCTAGCGAGGGGGAGACCCAGTACTTC.